This paragraph reports one TCR beta chain. Its specificity is not known. The sample originates from a study of cytomegalovirus exposure and HLA in healthy donors. Study results and caveats: Among CMV-associated TCR beta chains, most appeared HLA-restricted in a later analysis. TCR beta V- and J-gene trimming was later associated with a missense DCLRE1C variant.

A multiplex PCR was run with 60 Vbeta primers and 13 Jbeta primers. Only in-frame clones appear in the TCRdb table, and some are missing; sequencing was by immunoSEQ multiplex PCR. This table holds about 160,000 clones, approximately 72% found once. This CDR3 is built from 14 residues. Germline-derived CDR1 and CDR2 are MNHEY and SVGAGI. Deletions cut 5 bases from V and 9 bases from J, with 20 bases between. The J gene is TRBJ2-7, the V gene TRBV6-5; tentative D call: TRBD2 (6 bases). This TCR was recovered from a man younger than 30 in good health and CMV-seronegative. Material for sequencing was PBMCs. For the CDR3, the DNA is TGTGCCAGCAGTACCGGGACTCCTCGGTCTCGGCAGTACTTC. Encoded protein: CASSTGTPRSRQYF.